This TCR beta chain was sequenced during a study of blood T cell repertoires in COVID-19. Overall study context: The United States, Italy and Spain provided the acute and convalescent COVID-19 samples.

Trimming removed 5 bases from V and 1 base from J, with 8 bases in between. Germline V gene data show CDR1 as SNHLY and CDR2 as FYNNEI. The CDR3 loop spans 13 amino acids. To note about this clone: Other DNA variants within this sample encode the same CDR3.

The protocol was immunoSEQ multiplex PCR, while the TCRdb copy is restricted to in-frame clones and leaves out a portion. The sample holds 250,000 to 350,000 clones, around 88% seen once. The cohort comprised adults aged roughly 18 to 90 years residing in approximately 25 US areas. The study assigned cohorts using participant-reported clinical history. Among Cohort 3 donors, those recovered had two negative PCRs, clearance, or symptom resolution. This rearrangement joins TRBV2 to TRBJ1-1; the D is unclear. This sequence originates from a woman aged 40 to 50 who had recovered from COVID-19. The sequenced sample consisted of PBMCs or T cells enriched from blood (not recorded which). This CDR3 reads CASSLGGNTEAFF. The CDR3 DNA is TGTGCCAGCAGTCTTGGAGGGAACACTGAAGCTTTCTTT. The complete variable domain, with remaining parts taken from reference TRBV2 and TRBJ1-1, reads EPEVTQTPSHQVTQMGQEVILRCVPISNHLYFYWYRQILGQKVEFLVSFYNNEISEKSEIFDDQFSVERPDGSNFTLKIRSTKLEDSAMYFCASSLGGNTEAFFGQGTRLTVV.